One and the same sample provided the 29 T cell receptor beta chains below, sequenced in a study of blood T cells in healthy people across ages. A second PCR, run for roughly 6 to 11 cycles, used a sample-barcoded 5' primer plus a J-beta primer mix. TCRdb passed the 5' RACE reads through MiXCR, listing each CDR3 protein once. This table has 350,000 to 450,000 distinct CDR3 sequences, approximately 51% appearing once. Material for sequencing was blood. The receptors here all came from a man aged 60-69 years in good health.

Details on this clonotype: A much bigger clone sits one base away, suggesting this may be a read error. The chain recombines TRBV29-1 with TRBJ2-7; TRBD1 or TRBD2 may be the D gene (5 bases each). With the DNA end fitting TRBJ2-5 better, the J assignment may be wrong. CDR1 and CDR2 (germline): SQVTM, ANQGSEA. The CDR3 contains 15 residues. CDR3 amino acids: CSVDSGAGLGKTQYF. CDR3 nucleotides: TGCAGCGTGGATTCCGGGGCAGGGCTGGGGAAGACCCAGTACTTC.

The V gene is TRBV9, the J gene TRBJ2-5, with D uncertain. V was cut by 0 bases and J by 4 bases, with 10 bases left in between. This CDR3 comprises 14 residues. In germline, CDR1 is SGDLS, CDR2 YYNGEE. The CDR3 DNA sequence: TGTGCCAGCAGCGTAGCCCCTAGACCAGAGACCCAGTACTTC. Translated: CASSVAPRPETQYF. Full variable domain (rest looked up from reference TRBV9 and TRBJ2-5): DSGVTQTPKHLITATGQRVTLRCSPRSGDLSVYWYQQSLDQGLQFLIQYYNGEERAKGNILERFSAQQFPDLHSELNLSSLELGDSALYFCASSVAPRPETQYFGPGTRLLVL.

The gene calls are TRBV3-1 and TRBJ2-5; TRBD2 agrees at 10 bases. The CDR3 is made up of 16 amino acids. CDR1 is LGHDT and CDR2 is YNNKEL in the germline V gene (reference sequence). Trimming took 0 bases from V and 0 from J; bases not matched to a gene: 1. CDR3 in amino acids: CASSQDSGGYQETQYF. DNA for the CDR3: TGTGCCAGCAGCCAAGATAGCGGGGGGTACCAAGAGACCCAGTACTTC.

This clonotype showed up just a few times. As DNA, the CDR3 is TGTGCCAGCAGCTCGATGGGGCGGAGGGCACTAAGCACAGATACGCAGTATTTT. Translating gives CASSSMGRRALSTDTQYF. V is TRBV6-2 or TRBV6-3 and J is TRBJ2-3; tentatively, D is TRBD2 (6 bases). Germline V gene lookup returns CDR1 MNHEY and CDR2 SVGEGT. CDR3 length: 18 amino acids. Between the trimmed V and J ends, which lost 6 bases and 0 bases, there was a span of 22 bases.

This clonotype has just one count. The chain is built from TRBV20-1 and TRBJ2-5, with 10 bases aligning to TRBD2. Germline-derived CDR1 and CDR2 are DFQATT and SNEGSKA (reference sequence). The CDR3 consists of 13 residues. The V gene end was trimmed by 3 bases and the J gene end by 11 bases; junction bases not matched to a gene: 9. The CDR3 is CSASTSGKREQYF. CDR3 DNA: TGCAGTGCTAGTACTAGCGGGAAGCGTGAGCAGTACTTC.

In this sample, this clonotype turned up a few times. V usage is TRBV28 and J usage is TRBJ2-3, with 10 bases that match TRBD2. Germline loops: CDR1 MDHEN, CDR2 SYDVKM. V was clipped by 8 bases and J by 9 bases; unmatched bases: 14. This CDR3 spans 15 amino acids. As DNA, the CDR3 is TGTGCCAGCGCGACTAGCGGGCAGACTCTGGACACGCAGTATTTT. Translation: CASATSGQTLDTQYF.

The chain links TRBV7-9 to TRBJ2-5; 7 bases are shared with TRBD1. Germline V lookup: CDR1 SEHNR, CDR2 FQNEAQ (reference sequence). This CDR3 comprises 14 residues. Losses at the gene ends were 6 bases for V and 4 bases for J; bases not matched to a gene: 8. Here the CDR3 DNA reads TGTGCCAGCAGGCCGACAGGGATAGGAGAGACCCAGTACTTC. Its protein product is CASRPTGIGETQYF.

This clonotype occurred a few times. The chain couples TRBV4-2 to TRBJ2-1, with TRBD2 matching over 14 bases. CDR3 length: 16 amino acids. J was trimmed by 12 bases and V by 4 bases; bases with no gene match: 11. Germline CDR1 and CDR2: LGHNA and YNFKEQ. CDR3 sequence reads: CASSPGTSGGLRGQFF. CDR3 coding DNA: TGTGCCAGCAGCCCCGGGACTAGCGGGGGCCTACGGGGGCAGTTCTTC.

This clonotype was detected a few times. The rearrangement uses TRBV10-2 and TRBJ2-5; D is uncertain. Trimming removed 5 bases at V and 2 bases at J, with 9 bases between. Germline V CDR1 and CDR2: WSHSY, SAAADI. There are 13 residues in the CDR3. The CDR3 bases are TGCGCCAGCAGTAATACAAAACAAGAGACCCAGTACTTC. This encodes CASSNTKQETQYF.

The chain recombines TRBV19 with TRBJ1-4, with 7 bases lining up with TRBD1. Germline V gene data show CDR1 as LNHDA and CDR2 as SQIVND (reference sequence). The CDR3 loop spans 15 amino acids. V lost 3 bases, J lost 7 bases, and 8 bases stayed unmatched. The CDR3 here is CASSMDRLAGEKLFF. CDR3 nucleotides: TGTGCCAGTAGTATGGACAGGTTGGCGGGTGAAAAACTGTTTTTT.

This chain links TRBV7-3 with TRBJ2-1; the match to TRBD2 covers 8 bases. Trimming took 1 base from V and 7 from J; bases not matched to a gene: 6. The CDR3 totals 15 residues. Germline lookup yields CDR1 SGHTA and CDR2 FQGTGA. Written as DNA, the CDR3 is TGTGCCAGCAGCTTAAAACATGGCGGGAGGAATGAGCAGTTCTTC. Amino acid sequence: CASSLKHGGRNEQFF.

This clonotype has only a few counts. V and J are TRBV15 and TRBJ2-7; the match to TRBD2 covers 10 bases. The CDR3 length is 15 residues. The germline CDR1 and CDR2 sequences are LNHNV and YYDKDF (reference sequence). The J segment lost 7 bases and the V segment lost 0 bases, leaving 6 bases of the junction unmatched. CDR3 loop: CATSRDRLAGVEQYF. The CDR3 DNA is TGTGCCACCAGCAGAGATAGGCTAGCGGGAGTTGAGCAGTACTTC.

The sample holds a few counts of this clonotype. The gene calls are TRBV3-1 and TRBJ1-6; D gene unclear. V was cut by 6 bases and J by 8 bases, with 8 bases left in between. Germline lookup yields CDR1 LGHDT and CDR2 YNNKEL (reference sequence). The length of the CDR3 is 12 residues. The CDR3 region has the DNA TGTGCCAGCAGGACGACTGATTCACCCCTCCACTTT. It specifies CASRTTDSPLHF. The whole variable domain, filled in from reference TRBV3-1 and TRBJ1-6, reads DTAVSQTPKYLVTQMGNDKSIKCEQNLGHDTMYWYKQDSKKFLKIMFSYNNKELIINETVPNRFSPKSPDKAHLNLHINSLELGDSAVYFCASRTTDSPLHFGNGTRLTVT.

This chain joins TRBV24-1 and TRBJ2-7, with a possible D match to TRBD2 (6 bases). The germline gives CDR1 KGHDR, CDR2 SFDVKD. The CDR3 contains 15 residues. V lost 7 bases, J lost 7 bases, and 22 bases lay in between. As DNA, the CDR3 is TGTGCCACCAGAAATAGCGGAGGAGACCTCCATGAGCAGTACTTC. This gives the protein CATRNSGGDLHEQYF.

V gene TRBV20-1 combines with J gene TRBJ2-7; 15 bases are shared with TRBD2. With 7 bases clipped from V and 12 bases from J, the junction kept 10 bases outside the gene matches. CDR1 is DFQATT and CDR2 is SNEGSKA in the germline V gene (reference sequence). CDR3 length: 13 residues. The CDR3 sequence is CSVVQGLAGGMYF. The DNA of the CDR3 is TGCAGTGTAGTACAGGGACTAGCGGGAGGAATGTACTTC.

A note on this clonotype: In this CDR3 the conserved last residue, phenylalanine or tryptophan, is missing, so a read error is likely. It is unclear where the CDR3 begins or ends on the DNA, so no DNA is shown, and the CDR3 is as TCRdb lists it. J is TRBJ2-1 and V is TRBV7-9; TRBD1 is taken as the D call from the table, unchecked against the DNA. The CDR3 has 15 amino acids, counting both end residues. Germline-derived CDR1 and CDR2 are SEHNR and FQNEAQ (reference sequence). CDR3 in amino acids: CASSTPGTEYNEQFI.

V is TRBV29-1 and J is TRBJ1-2; possible D gene TRBD1, 6 bases. The CDR3 is made up of 12 amino acids. Per germline, CDR1 SQVTM and CDR2 ANQGSEA. V was cut by 3 bases and J by 8 bases, with 13 bases left in between. This CDR3 is CSVDQRGGGYTF. The CDR3 coding sequence is TGCAGCGTTGACCAACGGGGGGGCGGCTACACCTTC.

The chain recombines TRBV24-1 with TRBJ2-1; 7 bases align to TRBD1. The V segment lost 3 bases and the J segment 7 bases; nucleotides outside the gene matches: 8. From germline, CDR1 is KGHDR and CDR2 SFDVKD. The CDR3 is 15 amino acids. CDR3 region: CATSDRQGAWNEQFF. CDR3 nucleotides: TGTGCCACCAGTGATCGACAGGGTGCGTGGAATGAGCAGTTCTTC.

This clonotype was recorded many times. V usage is TRBV11-2 and J usage is TRBJ2-3; tentatively, D is TRBD2 (5 bases). The germline V and J ends were trimmed by 0 bases and 0 bases, with 7 bases remaining between them. This CDR3 region has 15 residues. Germline lookup yields CDR1 SGHAT and CDR2 FQNNGV. DNA of the CDR3: TGTGCCAGCAGCTTAGAGAGGACTAGCACAGATACGCAGTATTTT. It specifies CASSLERTSTDTQYF.

The J gene is TRBJ2-1, the V gene TRBV7-9; 8 bases match TRBD2. V dropped 1 base and J dropped 2; count of bases not matched to a gene: 10. Germline CDR1 and CDR2: SEHNR and FQNEAQ (reference sequence). The CDR3 runs 18 residues. The CDR3 loop reads CASSLGGDLAGPYNEQFF. In DNA form, the CDR3 reads TGTGCCAGCAGCTTAGGGGGGGACCTAGCGGGCCCCTACAATGAGCAGTTCTTC.

The rearrangement links TRBV11-2 to TRBJ2-1; 8 bases align to TRBD2. The V and J ends lost 1 base and 5 bases, in that order; junction bases with no gene match: 4. CDR3 size: 15 residues. In germline, CDR1 is SGHAT, CDR2 FQNNGV. CDR3 bases: TGTGCCAGCAGCTTAGTAACGGGAGGGAACAATGAGCAGTTCTTC. As protein: CASSLVTGGNNEQFF.

A few counts support this clonotype. The chain links TRBV29-1 to TRBJ2-3; D is perhaps TRBD2 (5 bases). The CDR3 loop spans 12 amino acids. Germline V CDR1 and CDR2: SQVTM, ANQGSEA. This chain's CDR3 is CTIGARGDTQYF. DNA of the CDR3: TGCACCATCGGCGCCCGCGGGGATACGCAGTATTTT.

As regards this clonotype: This may be a read error, as it is one base from a much larger clone. The chain combines TRBV6-5 with TRBJ2-5; 13 bases align to TRBD2. Looked up from germline, CDR1 is MNHEY and CDR2 is SVGAGI. Losses at the gene ends were 2 bases for V and 11 bases for J; bases not matched to a gene: 8. This CDR3 is built from 15 residues. CDR3 region: CASSYRTSGGDEQYF. In DNA form, the CDR3 reads TGTGCCAGCAGTTACAGGACTAGCGGGGGAGATGAGCAGTACTTC.

In this sample, this clonotype turned up a few times. The chain is built from TRBV4-1 and TRBJ1-2; D is ambiguous. This CDR3 is built from 13 residues. Germline V gene sequence: CDR1 MGHRA, CDR2 YSYEKL. V dropped 2 bases and J dropped 8 bases, with 12 bases sitting between them. The CDR3 DNA follows: TGCGCCAGCAGCCAAACGGGCCTATGGGGCTACACCTTC. Its protein is CASSQTGLWGYTF.

The chain couples TRBV20-1 to TRBJ2-3; 9 nucleotides match TRBD2. The V gene end was trimmed by 4 bases and the J gene end by 5 bases; junction bases not matched to a gene: 10. The CDR3 extends over 15 amino acids. Per germline, CDR1 DFQATT and CDR2 SNEGSKA (reference sequence). This CDR3 is CSAIRAGGGRDTQYF. DNA of the CDR3: TGCAGTGCTATTAGAGCGGGGGGTGGGAGAGATACGCAGTATTTT.

This chain links TRBV11-2 with TRBJ2-7; 14 positions match TRBD2. The CDR3 covers 15 residues. Germline-derived CDR1 and CDR2 are SGHAT and FQNNGV. Unmatched junction bases numbered 4, after V lost 4 bases and J lost 5 bases. The DNA of the CDR3 is TGTGCCAGCAGCTCCCAGGGACTAGCGGGAGACGAGCAGTACTTC. This codes for CASSSQGLAGDEQYF.

This clonotype was observed a handful of times. The gene calls are TRBV29-1 and TRBJ1-4; D unresolved. Germline values: CDR1 SQVTM, CDR2 ANQGSEA. The CDR3 is made up of 12 amino acids. V lost 6 bases and J lost 10, with 15 bases in between. CDR3: CSVLGDLGKLFF. The CDR3 bases are TGCAGCGTCCTCGGGGATTTGGGAAAACTGTTTTTT.

Notes on this clonotype: A read error may explain this, as a much larger clone is one base away. This sequence joins TRBV7-2 and TRBJ2-7; D is uncertain. Per the germline V gene, CDR1 is SGHTA and CDR2 is FQGNSA. The CDR3 spans 13 residues. Trimming removed 5 bases from V and 2 bases from J, with 10 bases in between. The CDR3 region is CASSASRAYEQYF. CDR3 DNA sequence: TGTGCCAGCAGCGCCTCCCGGGCCTACGAGCAGTACTTC.

The rearrangement joins TRBV25-1 to TRBJ2-1; the match to TRBD1 covers 11 bases. This CDR3 has 13 amino acids. Germline lookup yields CDR1 MGHDK and CDR2 SYGVNS. V gave up 10 bases and J gave up 9 bases; unmatched junction bases: 8. CDR3 sequence reads: CATGGDRGCEQFF. Here the CDR3 DNA reads TGTGCCACAGGGGGGGACAGGGGGTGTGAGCAGTTCTTC.